The clone carrying this T cell receptor beta chain has only a few counts. The sample originates from a study of blood T cell repertoires in COVID-19. About the research overall: Samples representing acute and convalescent COVID-19 were sourced from the United States, Italy and Spain. Sources were T cells, B-cell-depleted T cells, or PBMCs; the material itself was cDNA or gDNA.

Sequencing used immunoSEQ multiplex PCR; TCRdb keeps in-frame clones, though not all of them. The repertoire holds about 100,000 clones, roughly nine tenths seen once, with 7% to 9.5% in the top ten. The CDR3 extends over 15 amino acids. Deletions cut 0 bases from V and 0 bases from J, with 8 bases between. CDR1 and CDR2 from the germline V gene are MNHEY and SVGAGI. The sample taken for sequencing was peripheral blood. The rearrangement uses TRBV6-5 and TRBJ1-1; D is ambiguous. The sequence was collected from a man aged 25 to 40 in a cohort sampled during active COVID-19. The CDR3 DNA sequence: TGTGCCAGCAGTTACTCGAGAAAGATGAACACTGAAGCTTTCTTT. Translated: CASSYSRKMNTEAFF.